This T cell receptor beta chain was documented in a study of T cell changes during pregnancy in multiple sclerosis. This CDR3 contains 17 residues. With V trimmed by 1 base and J by 1 base, 6 bases remained unmatched. Germline V gene data show CDR1 as SGHNT and CDR2 as YYREEE (reference sequence). Only in-frame clones appear in the TCRdb table, and some are missing; sequencing was by immunoSEQ multiplex PCR. This table holds about 100,000 clones, 90% to 95% found once. This receptor was obtained from a female donor with multiple sclerosis, enrolled in a pregnancy study. The sequencing here drew on peripheral blood, taken before pregnancy. The genes are TRBV5-4 and TRBJ2-5; 11 bases fit TRBD2. CDR3 loop: CASSLWRLAGLQETQYF. CDR3 DNA sequence: TGTGCCAGCAGCTTGTGGAGACTAGCGGGACTCCAAGAGACCCAGTACTTC. Looking up the rest from reference TRBV5-4 and TRBJ2-5 gives the full variable domain: ETGVTQSPTHLIKTRGQQVTLRCSSQSGHNTVSWYQQALGQGPQFIFQYYREEENGRGNFPPRFSGLQFPNYSSELNVNALELDDSALYLCASSLWRLAGLQETQYFGPGTRLLVL.